This entry lists 15 T cell receptor beta chains sequenced from one sample in a study of T-cell memory formation after mild COVID-19. TCRdb itself ran the 5' RACE reads through MiXCR, one entry per CDR3 protein. The data hold 140,000 or so distinct CDR3 sequences, with more than 13% observed a single time. Sequencing used PBMCs or a T cell subset sorted from them (not recorded which). The receptors were sampled from an adult woman who had mild COVID-19 (a few samples of this study predate the infection). Cell type and time point are not known.

Only a few counts were recorded for this clonotype. The gene calls are TRBV11-3 and TRBJ2-1; possible D gene TRBD2, 5 bases. V lost 1 base and J lost 7, with 11 bases in between. This CDR3 is built from 14 residues. CDR1 and CDR2 (germline): SGHNT, YENEEA. In DNA form, the CDR3 reads TGTGCCAGCAGCTTAGTGCTACTAGAAAATGAGCAGTTCTTC. The encoded protein is CASSLVLLENEQFF.

The chain has TRBV28 and TRBJ2-5, with a weak D call TRBD1 (5 bases). The germline V and J ends were trimmed by 7 bases and 4 bases, with 19 bases remaining between them. The CDR3 contains 15 residues. The germline CDR1 and CDR2 sequences are MDHEN and SYDVKM. CDR3 nucleotides: TGTGCCAGCATCGAACGAGCAGGGATGGGAGAGACCCAGTACTTC. Protein: CASIERAGMGETQYF.

To note about this clonotype: One end of the junction does not line up with germline, which may come from a read error. V gene TRBV7-9 combines with J gene TRBJ2-7; TRBD1 agrees at 8 bases. The CDR3 is 18 residues long. Germline CDR1 SEHNR, CDR2 FQNEAQ (reference sequence). The CDR3: CSSSSSTPDRAFSYEQYF. CDR3 nucleotides: TGTTCCAGCAGCTCCTCAACCCCGGACAGGGCGTTTTCCTACGAGCAGTACTTC.

This clonotype was picked up a small number of times. The chain uses TRBV23-1 and TRBJ2-4; maybe TRBD1 (5 bases). TRBV23-1 is sorted into the ORF group, with uncertain function. This CDR3 is 15 amino acids long. V was shortened by 4 bases and J by 3 bases, with 13 bases between the two germline ends. The CDR3 is CASSPPTRDKNIQYF. In nucleotides, the CDR3 is TGCGCCAGCAGTCCGCCGACCAGGGACAAAAACATTCAGTACTTC.

This chain connects TRBV7-3 to TRBJ2-3, with 10 bases aligning to TRBD2. V was clipped by 1 base and J by 4 bases; unmatched bases: 5. Germline V gene lookup returns CDR1 SGHTA and CDR2 FQGTGA. The CDR3 sequence is 16 residues long. CDR3 in DNA: TGTGCCAGCAGCTTAAGTCTAGCGGGAGAAGCAGATACGCAGTATTTT. Its protein is CASSLSLAGEADTQYF. The complete variable domain, with remaining parts taken from reference TRBV7-3 and TRBJ2-3, reads GAGVSQTPSNKVTEKGKYVELRCDPISGHTALYWYRQSLGQGPEFLIYFQGTGAADDSGLPNDRFFAVRPEGSVSTLKIQRTERGDSAVYLCASSLSLAGEADTQYFGPGTRLTVL.

A few counts support this clonotype. This chain links TRBV4-1 with TRBJ1-4; D call uncertain. CDR3 length: 13 amino acids. The germline V and J ends were trimmed by 0 bases and 8 bases, with 7 bases remaining between them. The germline V gene has CDR1 MGHRA and CDR2 YSYEKL. CDR3 DNA sequence: TGCGCCAGCAGCCAAGATCTAGGAGAAAAACTGTTTTTT. Amino acid sequence: CASSQDLGEKLFF.

J is TRBJ2-1 and V is TRBV12-3 or TRBV12-4, with 8 positions matching TRBD2. The CDR3 has 15 amino acids. The trim removed 9 bases at V and 7 bases at J, leaving 14 bases unmatched. This CDR3 reads CASTETSEALNEQFF. CDR3 bases: TGTGCCAGTACTGAGACTAGCGAGGCTCTAAATGAGCAGTTCTTC.

The gene calls are TRBV4-2 and TRBJ2-4; no firm D call. The V and J ends lost 3 bases and 0 bases respectively, with 12 bases between them. The germline CDR1 and CDR2 sequences are LGHNA and YNFKEQ. CDR3 length: 16 residues. The CDR3 here is CASSQQWMLAKNIQYF. CDR3 nucleotide sequence: TGTGCCAGCAGCCAGCAGTGGATGCTAGCCAAAAACATTCAGTACTTC.

This sequence joins TRBV5-4 and TRBJ2-1, with 10 bases aligning to TRBD2. CDR3 length: 17 residues. V gave up 0 bases and J gave up 6 bases; unmatched junction bases: 9. CDR1 is SGHNT, CDR2 YYREEE, per germline (reference sequence). The CDR3 sequence is CASSLVELAGYLNEQFF. As DNA, the CDR3 is TGTGCCAGCAGCTTGGTGGAACTAGCGGGATACCTCAATGAGCAGTTCTTC.

The rearrangement uses TRBV7-6 and TRBJ1-6, with 8 bases fitting TRBD1. Looked up from germline, CDR1 is SGHVS and CDR2 is FNYEAQ. After removal of 4 bases from V and 7 bases from J, the junction contained 3 bases not matched to a gene. CDR3 size: 14 residues. CDR3 coding DNA: TGTGCCAGCAGCTCGACAGGGGCGAATTCACCCCTCCACTTT. Translation gives CASSSTGANSPLHF.

V and J are TRBV10-3 and TRBJ2-3; 8 positions agree with TRBD2. V dropped 7 bases and J dropped 4; count of bases not matched to a gene: 10. Germline V lookup: CDR1 ENHRY, CDR2 SYGVKD. The CDR3 contains 15 residues. For the CDR3, the DNA is TGTGCCATCACTCCGTCGACTAGCGAGGCAGATACGCAGTATTTT. Its translation: CAITPSTSEADTQYF.

This clonotype was detected a few times. V gene TRBV7-9 combines with J gene TRBJ2-3; perhaps TRBD2 as D (6 bases). CDR3 size: 18 residues. From germline, CDR1 is SEHNR and CDR2 FQNEAQ (reference sequence). Trimming took off 5 bases at V and 6 bases at J, with 27 bases between the two ends. This CDR3 reads CASSLYYGTSTAWDTQYF. Here the CDR3 DNA reads TGTGCCAGCAGCCTCTACTACGGGACTTCGACCGCTTGGGATACGCAGTATTTT.

Only a few counts were recorded for this clonotype. The rearrangement uses TRBV5-1 and TRBJ1-1; TRBD1 aligns across 8 bases. In germline, CDR1 is SGHRS, CDR2 YFSETQ. V was pared by 4 bases and J by 6 bases, with 8 bases of the junction left unmatched. This CDR3 is 14 amino acids long. This chain's CDR3 is CASSLGQGVAEAFF. For the CDR3, the DNA is TGCGCCAGCAGCCTCGGACAGGGAGTAGCTGAAGCTTTCTTT.

This chain connects TRBV5-6 to TRBJ2-3, with 8 bases identical to TRBD2. Losses at the gene ends were 0 bases for V and 2 bases for J; bases not matched to a gene: 2. Germline V gene lookup returns CDR1 SGHDT and CDR2 YYEEEE. CDR3 size: 15 residues. Here the CDR3 reads CASSLGGGLTDTQYF. As DNA, the CDR3 is TGTGCCAGCAGCTTGGGCGGGGGGCTCACAGATACGCAGTATTTT.

This clonotype was seen many times. This chain joins TRBV5-1 and TRBJ2-7; D gene uncertain. Trimming stripped 4 bases from V and 0 bases from J, with 8 bases between. In germline, CDR1 is SGHRS, CDR2 YFSETQ. This CDR3 comprises 13 residues. In DNA, the CDR3 is TGCGCCAGCAGCAGAACGAGCTCCTACGAGCAGTACTTC. Translation gives CASSRTSSYEQYF. Supplemented by reference TRBV5-1 and TRBJ2-7, the full variable domain reads KAGVTQTPRYLIKTRGQQVTLSCSPISGHRSVSWYQQTPGQGLQFLFEYFSETQRNKGNFPGRFSGRQFSNSRSEMNVSTLELGDSALYLCASSRTSSYEQYFGPGTRLTVT.